Following are 27 T cell receptor beta chains from one sample sequenced in a study of regulatory T cells in long-lasting Graves disease. Library construction for TCR beta used iRepertoire HTBI primers and Arm-PCR of CDR3 regions. One entry per CDR3 protein results from TCRdb running MiXCR on the multiplex PCR reads. The table includes around 330,000 distinct CDR3 sequences, about a sixth detected once. Described time point: newly diagnosed GD, antithyroid drugs for less than 3 months. PBMC-derived RNA was used for the TCR library. This sample comprised peripheral blood mononuclear cells (PBMCs), obtained at new diagnosis, from a patient treated with antithyroid drugs. All receptors come from a female donor with Graves disease.

At least ten counts were recorded for this clonotype. V usage is TRBV6-1 and J usage is TRBJ2-2; 9 positions match TRBD2. CDR1 is MNHNS and CDR2 is SASEGT in the germline V gene. The CDR3 is 17 residues long. V was pared by 6 bases and J by 1 base, with 9 bases of the junction left unmatched. CDR3 sequence (DNA): TGTGCCAGCAGAGAATGGGCGGGAGGGGTGAACACCGGGGAGCTGTTTTTT. It codes for CASREWAGGVNTGELFF.

This clonotype was observed many times. The gene calls are TRBV15 and TRBJ1-1, with D perhaps matching TRBD1 (6 bases). Trimming left V 3 bases short and J 4 bases short, with 12 bases between. The germline gives CDR1 LNHNV, CDR2 YYDKDF (reference sequence). CDR3 size: 14 residues. CDR3 sequence: CATSSLDSGTEAFF. The DNA for the CDR3 is TGTGCCACCAGCAGTTTGGACAGTGGCACTGAAGCTTTCTTT.

This clonotype was counted ten times or more. V gene TRBV7-3 combines with J gene TRBJ2-5; D is undetermined. CDR1 and CDR2 (germline): SGHTA, FQGTGA. This CDR3 is 13 amino acids long. The V end was cut by 6 bases, the J end by 2 bases, with 10 bases between. Here the CDR3 reads CASSSRRQETQYF. In nucleotides, the CDR3 is TGTGCCAGCAGTTCCAGGAGACAAGAGACCCAGTACTTC.

This clonotype was detected ten times or more. The rearrangement joins TRBV24-1 to TRBJ2-2; D perhaps matches TRBD1 (7 bases). V was clipped by 1 base and J by 4 bases, with 12 bases between them. CDR3 size: 16 residues. Germline V gene data show CDR1 as KGHDR and CDR2 as SFDVKD. CDR3 DNA: TGTGCCACCAGTGATTTCGTCAGGGGGGTCACCGGGGAGCTGTTTTTT. Amino acids: CATSDFVRGVTGELFF.

The chain recombines TRBV19 with TRBJ1-2; D gene ambiguous. This CDR3 has 12 residues. In germline, CDR1 is LNHDA, CDR2 SQIVND (reference sequence). The V gene lost 5 bases and the J gene lost 4 bases, with 8 bases spanning the gap. The CDR3, as DNA: TGTGCCAGTAGTGTCGCGTCCTATGGCTACACCTTC. Protein sequence: CASSVASYGYTF.

The chain is built from TRBV12-3 or TRBV12-4 and TRBJ2-7; D gene unclear. This CDR3 is 12 amino acids long. V was pared by 3 bases and J by 2 bases, with 5 bases between. The CDR3 region has the DNA TGTGCCAGCAGTTTCCGTCCCTACGAGCAGTACTTC. Translating it yields CASSFRPYEQYF.

Only a few counts were recorded for this clonotype. The V and J genes are TRBV10-3 and TRBJ1-5; D ambiguous. V lost 2 bases to trimming and J lost 9 bases, with 14 bases between them. The CDR3 is made up of 14 amino acids. In germline, CDR1 is ENHRY, CDR2 SYGVKD. Here the CDR3 reads CAISERQLDGPQHF. The CDR3 DNA sequence: TGTGCCATCAGTGAGCGGCAGCTAGATGGGCCCCAGCATTTT.

This clonotype was detected a few times. J is TRBJ2-7 and V is TRBV7-9; the match to TRBD2 covers 10 bases. J gave up 4 bases and V 1 base, and 7 bases lay outside the gene matches. The CDR3 length is 16 residues. Germline V CDR1 and CDR2: SEHNR, FQNEAQ (reference sequence). The DNA of the CDR3 is TGTGCCAGCAGCTTAGGGAGTCCTAGCGGGAGTTACGAGCAGTACTTC. Translation: CASSLGSPSGSYEQYF. Supplemented by reference TRBV7-9 and TRBJ2-7, the full variable domain reads DTGVSQNPRHKITKRGQNVTFRCDPISEHNRLYWYRQTLGQGPEFLTYFQNEAQLEKSRLLSDRFSAERPKGSFSTLEIQRTEQGDSAMYLCASSLGSPSGSYEQYFGPGTRLTVT.

At least ten counts were recorded for this clonotype. V gene TRBV2 combines with J gene TRBJ1-5; tentative D call: TRBD1 (5 bases). The CDR3 spans 16 residues. The V end lost 2 bases, the J end lost 2 bases, and 13 bases lay between the germline ends. The germline gives CDR1 SNHLY, CDR2 FYNNEI. The CDR3 DNA is TGTGCCAGCAGTGAAAGGGGCAGTTGGGGCAATCAGCCCCAGCATTTT. Encoded protein: CASSERGSWGNQPQHF.

This clonotype has a count of ten or more. J is TRBJ2-2 and V is TRBV28, with a weak D call TRBD1 (6 bases). Trimming stripped 2 bases from V and 5 bases from J, with 9 bases between. The CDR3 loop spans 14 amino acids. CDR1 and CDR2 from the germline V gene are MDHEN and SYDVKM. The CDR3 is CASSLLGGTGELFF. The CDR3 nucleotides read TGTGCCAGCAGTTTACTAGGGGGAACCGGGGAGCTGTTTTTT.

This clonotype was counted at least ten times. The J gene is TRBJ1-5, the V gene TRBV19; D is unclear. This CDR3 is 14 amino acids long. CDR1 LNHDA and CDR2 SQIVND come from the germline V gene (reference sequence). Trimming left V 7 bases short and J 0 bases short, with 10 bases between. CDR3 DNA: TGTGCCAGTACCCCCGCCTATAGCAATCAGCCCCAGCATTTT. Amino acids: CASTPAYSNQPQHF.

The chain uses TRBV28 and TRBJ1-2; 8 nucleotides match TRBD1. Unmatched junction bases numbered 4, after V lost 2 bases and J lost 5 bases. The CDR3 sequence is 14 residues long. The germline V gene has CDR1 MDHEN and CDR2 SYDVKM. The DNA for the CDR3 is TGTGCCAGCAGTTTAGTAGGGACAGGTTATGGCTACACCTTC. Translation: CASSLVGTGYGYTF.

This clonotype was picked up many times. V is TRBV6-9 and J is TRBJ1-1, with TRBD1 matching over 7 bases. The CDR3 is 14 amino acids. Germline V gene sequence: CDR1 MNHGY, CDR2 SVAAGI. With 2 bases clipped from V and 4 bases from J, the junction kept 4 bases outside the gene matches. CDR3 nucleotide sequence: TGTGCCAGCAGTTATGGCAGGGGGGGCACTGAAGCTTTCTTT. It encodes CASSYGRGGTEAFF.

As for this clonotype: Because it lacks the conserved phenylalanine or tryptophan at the end, this CDR3 is likely a read error. The chain recombines TRBV10-3 with TRBJ1-1; D gene unclear. Germline CDR1 is ENHRY and CDR2 is SYGVKD. This CDR3 contains 12 residues. V lost 6 bases to trimming and J lost 4 bases, with 9 bases between them. CDR3 loop: CAISERVTEAFL. The CDR3 coding sequence is TGTGCCATCAGCGAGAGGGTCACTGAAGCTTTCCTT.

The table lists this clonotype with a few counts. V gene TRBV7-9 combines with J gene TRBJ2-2; TRBD1 is a possible D gene (5 bases). The CDR3 has 13 amino acids. Germline V CDR1 and CDR2: SEHNR, FQNEAQ (reference sequence). Trimming stripped 2 bases from V and 7 bases from J, with 8 bases between. The CDR3 DNA is TGTGCCAGCAGCTTATCGGACAACGGGGAGCTGTTTTTT. The encoded protein is CASSLSDNGELFF. The whole variable domain, remainder taken from reference TRBV7-9 and TRBJ2-2, is DTGVSQNPRHKITKRGQNVTFRCDPISEHNRLYWYRQTLGQGPEFLTYFQNEAQLEKSRLLSDRFSAERPKGSFSTLEIQRTEQGDSAMYLCASSLSDNGELFFGEGSRLTVL.

This clonotype has ten or more counts. The CDR3 DNA follows: TGTGCCACCAGCAGGGACGGGGACTGGGGGCCCCAGCATTTT. The encoded protein is CATSRDGDWGPQHF. The chain recombines TRBV15 with TRBJ1-5; maybe TRBD1 (5 bases). Germline loops: CDR1 LNHNV, CDR2 YYDKDF (reference sequence). V dropped 3 bases and J dropped 9 bases, with 15 bases sitting between them. This CDR3 is built from 14 residues.

Ten or more counts support this clonotype. The gene calls are TRBV19 and TRBJ2-7; no reliable D call. This CDR3 is 13 amino acids long. Looked up from germline, CDR1 is LNHDA and CDR2 is SQIVND (reference sequence). V was shortened by 3 bases and J by 2 bases, with 8 bases between the two germline ends. The CDR3 DNA reads as TGTGCCAGTAGTATCACTGGGGCCTACGAGCAGTACTTC. The encoded protein is CASSITGAYEQYF. The variable domain in full, with the rest retrieved from reference TRBV19 and TRBJ2-7, is DGGITQSPKYLFRKEGQNVTLSCEQNLNHDAMYWYRQDPGQGLRLIYYSQIVNDFQKGDIAEGYSVSREKKESFPLTVTSAQKNPTAFYLCASSITGAYEQYFGPGTRLTVT.

This clonotype was recorded many times. The chain uses TRBV11-3 and TRBJ1-1; no clear D. The length of the CDR3 is 15 residues. V was shortened by 4 bases and J by 4 bases, with 16 bases between the two germline ends. CDR1 is SGHNT, CDR2 YENEEA, per germline. CDR3 in DNA: TGTGCCAGCAGCTCGCGTGCTAGCGGATCCACTGAAGCTTTCTTT. Its translation: CASSSRASGSTEAFF.

This clonotype was counted ten times or more. The chain has TRBV24-1 and TRBJ1-1; D is perhaps TRBD1 (6 bases). V was shortened by 2 bases and J by 6 bases, with 24 bases between the two germline ends. Germline-derived CDR1 and CDR2 are KGHDR and SFDVKD. The CDR3 length is 18 residues. The CDR3 here is CATSDSHTSRGAEPEAFF. CDR3 in DNA: TGTGCCACCAGTGATTCTCATACCTCACGGGGGGCCGAGCCTGAAGCTTTCTTT.

This clonotype was seen many times. The gene calls are TRBV19 and TRBJ1-5; TRBD1 agrees at 7 bases. Germline CDR1 and CDR2: LNHDA and SQIVND (reference sequence). The CDR3 sequence is 14 residues long. V lost 2 bases and J lost 2; bases outside the gene matches: 0. The CDR3 sequence: CASSITGGNQPQHF. The CDR3 bases are TGTGCCAGTAGTATAACAGGGGGCAATCAGCCCCAGCATTTT.

This clonotype was recorded many times. The chain couples TRBV6-2 or TRBV6-3 to TRBJ2-3, with 11 bases identical to TRBD2. CDR3 length: 15 amino acids. Germline trimming cut 4 bases from V and 5 bases from J; bases unmatched to any gene: 5. Germline loops: CDR1 MNHEY, CDR2 SVGEGT. In DNA form, the CDR3 reads TGTGCCAGCAGTTCGGTCACTAGCGGGAGAGATACGCAGTATTTT. It codes for CASSSVTSGRDTQYF.

This chain joins TRBV12-3 or TRBV12-4 and TRBJ2-2; D gene ambiguous. Trimming cost V 1 base and J 4 bases, with 4 bases left between them. The CDR3 is made up of 13 amino acids. In DNA form, the CDR3 reads TGTGCCAGCAGTTTAGGTAGCACCGGGGAGCTGTTTTTT. As protein: CASSLGSTGELFF.

This chain connects TRBV6-1 to TRBJ1-2, with 8 positions matching TRBD1. The CDR3 has 11 residues. Trimming removed 6 bases from V and 8 bases from J; junction bases left unmatched: 2. The V gene's germline CDR1 is MNHNS and CDR2 SASEGT. CDR3 in DNA: TGTGCCAGCAGACAGGGGGAGGGCTACACCTTC. Protein product: CASRQGEGYTF.

This clonotype was picked up many times. The chain is built from TRBV19 and TRBJ2-5, with 7 bases fitting TRBD2. Losses at the gene ends were 10 bases for V and 5 bases for J; bases not matched to a gene: 19. The CDR3 is made up of 16 amino acids. The V gene's germline CDR1 is LNHDA and CDR2 SQIVND (reference sequence). CDR3 bases: TGTGCCACCACAAAAGGGGCAGCGGGAAGTGATGAGACCCAGTACTTC. It translates to CATTKGAAGSDETQYF.

The sample holds a few counts of this clonotype. J is TRBJ2-1 and V is TRBV5-1; 8 bases match TRBD2. This CDR3 is 17 amino acids long. Trimming removed 3 bases from V and 2 bases from J; junction bases left unmatched: 10. Germline lookup yields CDR1 SGHRS and CDR2 YFSETQ. CDR3 loop: CASSSNSGTRPYNEQFF. DNA for the CDR3: TGCGCCAGCAGCTCAAATTCCGGGACTAGACCCTACAATGAGCAGTTCTTC.

In this sample, this clonotype turned up a few times. The chain uses TRBV29-1 and TRBJ1-1, with D perhaps matching TRBD1 (6 bases). Trimming stripped 6 bases from V and 0 bases from J, with 11 bases between. The CDR3 has 13 amino acids. In germline, CDR1 is SQVTM, CDR2 ANQGSEA. Here the CDR3 reads CSVGTQMNTEAFF. The DNA of the CDR3 is TGCAGCGTAGGGACACAGATGAACACTGAAGCTTTCTTT.

This clonotype was counted many times. The chain couples TRBV7-8 to TRBJ2-1; D perhaps matches TRBD2 (6 bases). V dropped 6 bases and J dropped 0 bases, with 15 bases sitting between them. The CDR3 covers 16 residues. Germline CDR1 is SGHVS and CDR2 is FQNEAQ. This CDR3 reads CASSPFGGNSYNEQFF. The CDR3, as DNA: TGTGCCAGCAGTCCCTTCGGGGGTAACTCCTACAATGAGCAGTTCTTC.